Listed below are T cell receptor beta chains from one sample, sequenced in a study of CD8+ T cells in alopecia areata. Data came from immunoSEQ multiplex PCR; TCRdb stores just in-frame clones and leaves some out. The sample has fewer than 100,000 clones; over 40% are singletons. The sample was CD4+ T cells sorted from blood. The receptors here all came from a human donor with alopecia areata. The CDR3 runs from the conserved cysteine through the conserved F or W. Each record gives: V gene, clone size, J gene, D gene, CDR3 protein, CDR3 DNA. The D gene is left open where the match is weak. Rows may omit the clone size; those that give it use once, few, many or a size class.

TRBV6-5	NA	TRBJ2-3	NA	CASSYSWTRGDTQYF	TGTGCCAGCAGTTACTCGTGGACCCGCGGAGATACGCAGTATTTT
TRBV27	NA	TRBJ2-3	NA	CASRQGGGDTQYF	TGTGCCAGCAGACAGGGAGGCGGAGATACGCAGTATTTT
TRBV29-1	NA	TRBJ2-1	NA	CSVGLGRTNNEQFF	TGCAGCGTTGGGTTGGGGAGGACGAACAATGAGCAGTTCTTC
TRBV28	few	TRBJ2-7	NA	CASSGSKYEQYF	TGTGCCAGCAGCGGCAGCAAATACGAGCAGTACTTC
TRBV5-1	NA	TRBJ2-7	NA	CASSLYYEQYF	TGCGCCAGCAGCTTGTACTACGAGCAGTACTTC
TRBV29-1	NA	TRBJ1-1	NA	CSVGEMNTEAFF	TGCAGCGTTGGTGAGATGAACACTGAAGCTTTCTTT
TRBV29-1	few	TRBJ2-2	TRBD2	CSAGTSGSRELFF	TGCAGCGCCGGGACTAGCGGGAGTAGGGAGCTGTTTTTT
TRBV7-9	few	TRBJ1-1	NA	CASSLARLRNTEAFF	TGTGCCAGCAGCTTAGCGCGGTTACGGAACACTGAAGCTTTCTTT
TRBV29-1	NA	TRBJ2-5	TRBD2	CSVDPGLAGETQYF	TGCAGCGTTGATCCCGGACTAGCAGGAGAGACCCAGTACTTC
TRBV7-8	NA	TRBJ1-1	TRBD1	CASSPEGTGGTEAFF	TGTGCCAGCAGCCCCGAAGGGACAGGGGGGACTGAAGCTTTCTTT
TRBV28	few	TRBJ2-7	NA	CASSLAVAYEQYF	TGTGCCAGCAGTTTAGCCGTGGCCTACGAGCAGTACTTC
TRBV29-1	NA	TRBJ1-5	TRBD1	CSVSTGTGLNQPQHF	TGCAGCGTTTCCACCGGGACAGGGTTAAATCAGCCCCAGCATTTT
TRBV30	NA	TRBJ1-2	NA	CAWSLTGRYGYTF	TGTGCCTGGAGTCTGACAGGAAGGTATGGCTACACCTTC
TRBV30	NA	TRBJ1-6	TRBD1	CAWRLRQGAPLHF	TGTGCCTGGAGGCTCAGACAGGGCGCACCCCTCCACTTT
TRBV5-1	NA	TRBJ2-1	NA	CASSPPNDEQFF	TGCGCCAGCAGCCCGCCGAATGATGAGCAGTTCTTC
TRBV5-1	NA	TRBJ2-5	TRBD2	CASNGGRAGETQYF	TGCGCCAGCAACGGCGGGAGGGCCGGAGAGACCCAGTACTTC
TRBV11-2	few	TRBJ1-4	NA	CASTPGGGEEKLFF	TGTGCCAGCACCCCTGGGGGAGGGGAAGAAAAACTGTTTTTT
TRBV28	few	TRBJ2-7	TRBD1	CASGLGTGVREQYF	TGTGCCAGCGGACTCGGGACAGGTGTGAGAGAGCAGTACTTC
TRBV10-1	NA	TRBJ2-3	NA	CASIKWDTQYF	TGCGCCAGCATAAAATGGGATACGCAGTATTTT
TRBV15	NA	TRBJ2-2	NA	CATSRVRTGELFF	TGTGCCACCAGCAGAGTTCGCACCGGGGAGCTGTTTTTT
TRBV29-1	NA	TRBJ2-2	TRBD1	CSVAGTANTGELFF	TGCAGCGTAGCCGGGACAGCGAACACCGGGGAGCTGTTTTTT
TRBV29-1	NA	TRBJ2-7	NA	CSGTAPYNYEQYF	TGCAGCGGCACAGCACCCTATAACTACGAGCAGTACTTC
TRBV29-1	NA	TRBJ2-2	TRBD1	CSVTRQGDMAGELFF	TGCAGCGTGACAAGACAGGGGGATATGGCCGGGGAGCTGTTTTTT
TRBV28	NA	TRBJ1-2	NA	CASSLSTGIYGYTF	TGTGCCAGCAGTTTATCGACGGGAATTTATGGCTACACCTTC
TRBV2	NA	TRBJ2-7	TRBD2	CASKEGRGGPYEQYF	TGTGCCAGCAAAGAGGGGCGGGGGGGCCCCTACGAGCAGTACTTC
TRBV7-2	few	TRBJ2-5	NA	CASSLVGQETQYF	TGTGCCAGCAGCTTGGTGGGCCAAGAGACCCAGTACTTC
TRBV29-1	few	TRBJ2-2	NA	CSVARGDTGELFF	TGCAGCGTTGCAAGGGGAGACACCGGGGAGCTGTTTTTT
TRBV30	once	TRBJ1-3	NA	CAWSVLAVGGNTIYF	TGTGCCTGGAGTGTACTGGCCGTGGGGGGAAACACCATATATTTT
TRBV30	NA	TRBJ1-5	NA	CAWSGSHSNQPQHF	TGTGCCTGGAGTGGCTCCCATAGCAATCAGCCCCAGCATTTT
TRBV29-1	NA	TRBJ2-5	TRBD1	CSVLARDRAETQYF	TGCAGCGTCCTTGCCCGGGACAGGGCAGAGACCCAGTACTTC
TRBV20-1	NA	TRBJ1-2	NA	CSAIDVGYTF	TGCAGTGCTATCGACGTTGGCTACACCTTC
TRBV29-1	NA	TRBJ1-1	NA	CSVGGRQTNTEAFF	TGCAGCGTTGGGGGAAGACAGACGAACACTGAAGCTTTCTTT
TRBV5-1	few	TRBJ2-7	NA	CASSIGTQVYEQYF	TGCGCCAGCAGCATCGGGACACAGGTCTACGAGCAGTACTTC
TRBV5-1	NA	TRBJ1-2	NA	CASSPERGYGYTF	TGCGCCAGCAGCCCGGAGAGGGGGTATGGCTACACCTTC
TRBV23-1	few	TRBJ2-5	NA	CASSQCSEQETQYF	TGCGCCAGCAGTCAATGCAGTGAGCAAGAGACCCAGTACTTC
TRBV29-1	NA	TRBJ1-1	NA	CSEMVNTEAFF	TGCAGCGAGATGGTCAACACTGAAGCTTTCTTT
TRBV9	few	TRBJ2-3	NA	CASSVFPGDTQYF	TGTGCCAGCAGCGTTTTTCCGGGAGATACGCAGTATTTT
TRBV29-1	few	TRBJ2-3	NA	CSVVVVLGGATDTQYF	TGCAGCGTTGTGGTCGTTCTCGGCGGGGCTACAGATACGCAGTATTTT
TRBV2	NA	TRBJ2-3	NA	CASGGSTDTQYF	TGTGCCAGCGGGGGGAGCACAGATACGCAGTATTTT
TRBV5-4	NA	TRBJ2-5	TRBD2	CASSLMSGVQETQYF	TGTGCCAGCAGCTTAATGAGCGGGGTTCAAGAGACCCAGTACTTC
TRBV29-1	few	TRBJ2-7	NA	CSVTVMGEQYF	TGCAGCGTCACCGTGATGGGCGAGCAGTACTTC
TRBV19	NA	TRBJ1-5	NA	CASIGVGAGNQPQHF	TGTGCCAGTATTGGCGTAGGGGCCGGCAATCAGCCCCAGCATTTT
TRBV28	NA	TRBJ1-6	NA	CASISARRGPLHF	TGTGCCAGCATCTCGGCCCGGAGGGGACCCCTCCACTTT
TRBV18	NA	TRBJ2-1	NA	CASSPIRGGTGSSYNEQFF	TGTGCCAGCTCACCAATCCGAGGGGGGACTGGAAGCTCCTACAATGAGCAGTTCTTC
TRBV18	NA	TRBJ2-1	TRBD2	CASSTPSGPRSSYNEQFF	TGTGCCAGCTCAACGCCTAGCGGACCCAGGAGCTCCTACAATGAGCAGTTCTTC
TRBV29-1	NA	TRBJ1-2	NA	CSVEDLRGGYTF	TGCAGCGTTGAAGATCTTCGCGGCGGCTACACCTTC
TRBV30	once	TRBJ2-5	NA	CAWKVGTGIQETQYF	TGTGCCTGGAAGGTGGGGACGGGCATCCAAGAGACCCAGTACTTC